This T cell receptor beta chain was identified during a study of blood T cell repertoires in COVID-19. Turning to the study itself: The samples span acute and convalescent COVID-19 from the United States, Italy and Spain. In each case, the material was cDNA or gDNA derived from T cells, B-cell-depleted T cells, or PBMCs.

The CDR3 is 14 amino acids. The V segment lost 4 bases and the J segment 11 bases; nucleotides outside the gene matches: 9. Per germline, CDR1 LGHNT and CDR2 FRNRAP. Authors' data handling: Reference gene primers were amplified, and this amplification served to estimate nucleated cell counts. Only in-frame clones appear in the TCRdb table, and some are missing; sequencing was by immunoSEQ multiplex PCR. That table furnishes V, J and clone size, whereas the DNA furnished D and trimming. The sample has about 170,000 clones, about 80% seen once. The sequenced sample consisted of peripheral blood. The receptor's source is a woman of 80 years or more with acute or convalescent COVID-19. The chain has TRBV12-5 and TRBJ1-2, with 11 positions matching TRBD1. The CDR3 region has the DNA TGTGCTAGTGGTTGGGGGACAGGGGGAATGAGGTACACCTTC. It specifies CASGWGTGGMRYTF.